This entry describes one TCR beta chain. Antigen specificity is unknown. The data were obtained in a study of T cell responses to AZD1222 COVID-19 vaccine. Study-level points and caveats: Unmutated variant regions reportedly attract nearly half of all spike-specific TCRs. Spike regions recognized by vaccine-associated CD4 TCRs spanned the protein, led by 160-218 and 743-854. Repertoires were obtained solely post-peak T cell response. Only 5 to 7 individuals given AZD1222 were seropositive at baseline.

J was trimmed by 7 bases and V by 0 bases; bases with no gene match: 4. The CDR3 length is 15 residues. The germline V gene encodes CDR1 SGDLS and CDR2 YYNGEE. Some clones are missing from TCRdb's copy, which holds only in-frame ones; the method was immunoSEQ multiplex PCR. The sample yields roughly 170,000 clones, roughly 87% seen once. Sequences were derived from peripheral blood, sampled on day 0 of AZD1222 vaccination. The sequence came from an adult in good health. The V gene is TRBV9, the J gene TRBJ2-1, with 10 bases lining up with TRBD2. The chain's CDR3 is CASSVGLAGENEQFF. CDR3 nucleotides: TGTGCCAGCAGCGTAGGGCTAGCGGGGGAGAATGAGCAGTTCTTC.